This T cell receptor beta chain was identified during a study of T cell responses to AZD1222 COVID-19 vaccine. V gave up 0 bases and J gave up 10 bases, with 14 bases separating them. Germline values: CDR1 SGDLS, CDR2 YYNGEE. The CDR3 loop spans 15 amino acids. Only in-frame clones appear in the TCRdb table, and some are missing; sequencing was by immunoSEQ multiplex PCR. The table shows about 140,000 clones, with 92% occurring only once. Regarding the study as a whole: Clonal diversity may have been underestimated in mostly white British donors.

Remarks on this clone: Its specificity is not known.

This TCR came from an adult who received the AZD1222 COVID-19 vaccine. The specimen comprised peripheral blood, sampled 28 days after the second AZD1222 dose. The genes are TRBV9 and TRBJ1-6, with D hard to call. Here the CDR3 reads CASSVAGGRQSPLHF. CDR3 in DNA: TGTGCCAGCAGCGTAGCGGGAGGGCGTCAGTCACCCCTCCACTTT.